This TCR beta chain was retrieved from a study of T cell responses to AZD1222 COVID-19 vaccine. Study in general: Pooling was applied to second doses at about 4 or about 12 weeks.

Here immunoSEQ multiplex PCR was the method, and the copy in TCRdb shows in-frame clones only, minus some. The table lists roughly 91,000 clones, about nine tenths of them singletons, with 2% to 2.5% in the top ten. This CDR3 has 15 residues. The germline CDR1 and CDR2 sequences are SGHRS and YFSETQ. V shed 1 base, J shed 3 bases, and the junction held 6 bases outside the gene matches. This TCR derives from an adult in good health. Source: peripheral blood, taken on day 0 of AZD1222 vaccination. The rearrangement joins TRBV5-1 to TRBJ1-1, with 7 bases lining up with TRBD1. The CDR3 is CASSLRWDRDTEAFF. The CDR3 DNA is TGCGCCAGCAGCTTGAGGTGGGACAGAGACACTGAAGCTTTCTTT.